This T cell receptor beta chain was sequenced during a study of blood T cell repertoires in COVID-19. Per the original methods: Reference gene primer amplification gave nucleated cell count estimates. This table comes from immunoSEQ multiplex PCR, and its TCRdb copy is limited to in-frame clones, with some not included. D and trimming were read from the DNA, whereas the V and J calls and clone size are those reported in that table. Of 45,000 to 60,000 clones in the sample, around 86% are singletons; the top ten hold over 12%. The sample was peripheral blood. This TCR was sampled from a human donor with acute or convalescent COVID-19. The donor label of this sample is uncertain.

CDR3 loop: CASSPLLRLAGGEETQYF. The CDR3 DNA reads TGTGCCAGCAGTCCCCTCTTAAGACTAGCGGGGGGGGAGGAGACCCAGTACTTC. The genes are TRBV2 and TRBJ2-5; 14 bases map to TRBD2. CDR1 and CDR2 (germline): SNHLY, FYNNEI. The ends lost 5 bases at V and 5 bases at J; junction bases unmatched: 13. The length of the CDR3 is 18 residues.